The T cell receptor beta chain under discussion was sequenced for a study of human T cells and chemical hapten exposure. Findings of the study overall: Controls had significantly fewer large CDR3 similarity clusters than were formed by expanded TCRs.

A remark on this clonotype: Its specificity is unknown.

Time point: patch test 1, 2 weeks after DPC sensitization. Documented treatment: therapeutic diphenylcyclopropenone sensitization with weekly scalp DPC. The donor pool consisted of alopecia patients aged 18 to 70 years, considered suitable for DPC. The library put unique molecular identifiers onto individual cDNA molecules. Per the authors' pipeline: Sample-level TCR yields exhibited a median of approximately 96,000, with a range of about 23,224 to 700,000. TCRdb ran MiXCR on the RACE reads and lists one entry per CDR3 protein. These V and J calls derive from TCRdb rather than the authors' analysis. The sample includes 380,000 or so distinct CDR3 sequences, more than 4.5% seen only once; the top ten take roughly 2.4%. The material was whole blood, obtained in connection with sensitization to the hapten diphenylcyclopropenone (DPC). This TCR derives from a woman aged 50 to 65 with alopecia areata. Some clones in this sample may be carry-over from other donors' samples.

Here the CDR3 reads CSARPGPGLAGGPSYEQYF. CDR3 sequence (DNA): TGCAGTGCTAGACCCGGTCCGGGACTAGCGGGAGGGCCCTCCTACGAGCAGTACTTC. V usage is TRBV20-1 and J usage is TRBJ2-7, with TRBD2 identical over 16 bases. Germline V CDR1 and CDR2: DFQATT, SNEGSKA (reference sequence). J lost 0 bases, V lost 2 bases, and 10 bases had no gene match. The CDR3 loop spans 19 amino acids.